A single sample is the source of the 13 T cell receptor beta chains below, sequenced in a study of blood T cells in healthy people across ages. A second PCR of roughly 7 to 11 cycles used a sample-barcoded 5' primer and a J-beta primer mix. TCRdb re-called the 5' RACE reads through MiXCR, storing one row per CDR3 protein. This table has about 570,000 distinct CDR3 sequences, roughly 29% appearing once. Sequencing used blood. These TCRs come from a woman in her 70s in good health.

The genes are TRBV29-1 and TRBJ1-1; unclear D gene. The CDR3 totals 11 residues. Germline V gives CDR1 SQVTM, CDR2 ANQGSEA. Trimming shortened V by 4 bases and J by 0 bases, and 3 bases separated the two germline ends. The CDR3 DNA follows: TGCAGCGTTGGATTGAACACTGAAGCTTTCTTT. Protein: CSVGLNTEAFF. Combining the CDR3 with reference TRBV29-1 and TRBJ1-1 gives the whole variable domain SAVISQKPSRDICQRGTSLTIQCQVDSQVTMMFWYRQQPGQSLTLIATANQGSEATYESGFVIDKFPISRPNLTFSTLTVSNMSPEDSSIYLCSVGLNTEAFFGQGTRLTVV.

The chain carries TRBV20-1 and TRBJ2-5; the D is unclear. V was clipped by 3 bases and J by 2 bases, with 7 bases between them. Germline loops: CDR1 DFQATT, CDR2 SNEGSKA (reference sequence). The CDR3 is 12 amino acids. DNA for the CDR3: TGCAGTGCTAGTGCGGATCAAGAGACCCAGTACTTC. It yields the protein CSASADQETQYF.

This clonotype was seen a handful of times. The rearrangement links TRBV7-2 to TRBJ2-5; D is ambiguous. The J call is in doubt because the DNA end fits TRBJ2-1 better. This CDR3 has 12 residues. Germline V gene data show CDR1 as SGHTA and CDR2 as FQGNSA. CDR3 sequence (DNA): TGTGCCAGCAGCTTTAAGGGAAATGAGCAGTTCTTC. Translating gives CASSFKGNEQFF.

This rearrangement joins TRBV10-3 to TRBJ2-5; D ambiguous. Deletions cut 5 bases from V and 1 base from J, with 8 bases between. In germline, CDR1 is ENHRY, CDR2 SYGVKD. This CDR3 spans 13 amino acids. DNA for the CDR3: TGTGCCATCAGTTCCGTACCCCAAGAGACCCAGTACTTC. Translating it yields CAISSVPQETQYF.

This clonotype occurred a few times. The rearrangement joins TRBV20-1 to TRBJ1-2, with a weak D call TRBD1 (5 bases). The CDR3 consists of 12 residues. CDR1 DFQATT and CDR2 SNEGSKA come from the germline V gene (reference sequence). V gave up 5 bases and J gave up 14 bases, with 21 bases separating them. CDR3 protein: CSAPTPTHSGTF. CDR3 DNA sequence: TGCAGTGCTCCTACCCCGACACACTCAGGGACCTTC.

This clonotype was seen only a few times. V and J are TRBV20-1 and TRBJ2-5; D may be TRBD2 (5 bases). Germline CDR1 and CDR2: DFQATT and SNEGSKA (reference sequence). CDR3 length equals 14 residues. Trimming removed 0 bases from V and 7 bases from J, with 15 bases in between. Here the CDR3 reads CSARDIWAEGTQYF. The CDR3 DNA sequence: TGCAGTGCTAGAGATATATGGGCCGAGGGGACCCAGTACTTC.

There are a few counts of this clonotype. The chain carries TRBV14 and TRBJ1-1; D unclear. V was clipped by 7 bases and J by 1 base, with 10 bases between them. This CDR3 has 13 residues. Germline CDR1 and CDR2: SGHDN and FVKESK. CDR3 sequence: CASKFAANTEAFF. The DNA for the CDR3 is TGTGCCAGCAAATTCGCAGCGAACACTGAAGCTTTCTTT.

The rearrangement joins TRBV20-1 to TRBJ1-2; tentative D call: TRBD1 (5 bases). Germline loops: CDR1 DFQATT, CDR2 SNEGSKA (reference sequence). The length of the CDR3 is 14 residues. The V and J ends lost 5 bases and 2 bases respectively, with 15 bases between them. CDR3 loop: CSAPLRGRNYGYTF. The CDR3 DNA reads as TGCAGTGCTCCGCTCCGGGGGAGAAACTATGGCTACACCTTC.

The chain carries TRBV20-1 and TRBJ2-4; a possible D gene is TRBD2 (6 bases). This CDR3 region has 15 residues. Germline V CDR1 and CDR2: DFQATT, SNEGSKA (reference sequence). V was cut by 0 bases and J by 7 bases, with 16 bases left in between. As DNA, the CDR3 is TGCAGTGCTAGAGAGGTAGAAACTGGGGGGAACATTCAGTACTTC. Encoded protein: CSAREVETGGNIQYF.

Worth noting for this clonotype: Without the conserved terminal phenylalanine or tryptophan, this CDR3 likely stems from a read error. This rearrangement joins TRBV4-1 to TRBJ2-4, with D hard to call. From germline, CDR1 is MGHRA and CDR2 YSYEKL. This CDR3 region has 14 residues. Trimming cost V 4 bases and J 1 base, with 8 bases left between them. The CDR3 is CASSPQWAKNIQYL. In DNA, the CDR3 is TGCGCCAGCAGCCCCCAGTGGGCCAAAAACATTCAGTACCTC.

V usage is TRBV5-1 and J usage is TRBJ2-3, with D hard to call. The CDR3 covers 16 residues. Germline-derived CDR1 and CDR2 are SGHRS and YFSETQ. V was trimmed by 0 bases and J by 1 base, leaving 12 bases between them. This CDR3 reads CASSLEVFPGTDTQYF. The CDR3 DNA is TGCGCCAGCAGCTTGGAGGTCTTTCCGGGCACAGATACGCAGTATTTT.

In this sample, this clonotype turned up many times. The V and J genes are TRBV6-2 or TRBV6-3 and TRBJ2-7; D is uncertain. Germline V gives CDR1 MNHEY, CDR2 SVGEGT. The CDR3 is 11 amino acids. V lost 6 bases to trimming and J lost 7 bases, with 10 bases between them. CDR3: CASSRLVEQYF. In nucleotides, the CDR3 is TGTGCCAGCAGCCGCCTAGTGGAGCAGTACTTC.

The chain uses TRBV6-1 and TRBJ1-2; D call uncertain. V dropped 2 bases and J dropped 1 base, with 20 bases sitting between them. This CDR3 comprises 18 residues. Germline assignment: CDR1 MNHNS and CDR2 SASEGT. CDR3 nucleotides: TGTGCCAGCAGTGAAAGTACTATAGGATCGGCCGGTAACTATGGCTACACCTTC. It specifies CASSESTIGSAGNYGYTF.